This TCR beta chain comes out of a study of cytomegalovirus exposure and HLA in healthy donors. Study results and limitations: A later analysis linked a missense variant in DCLRE1C to the trimming of TCR beta V and J genes.

There are a few counts of this clone. Its target is not known. Primers: 60 Vbeta forward and 13 Jbeta reverse. This table comes from immunoSEQ multiplex PCR, and its TCRdb copy is limited to in-frame clones, with some not included. Of about 120,000 clones listed, roughly 79% were seen once; the top ten hold around 1.6%. Trimming pared 3 bases from V and 2 bases from J, leaving 10 bases between. The germline gives CDR1 SNHLY, CDR2 FYNNEI. The CDR3 is made up of 14 amino acids. The clonotype originates from a woman between 18 and 29 years old in good health and CMV-seronegative. Sequencing was performed on PBMCs. V is TRBV2 and J is TRBJ1-1, with D tentatively TRBD1 (5 bases). The CDR3 DNA follows: TGTGCCAGCAGTGATCAGGGTCCAAACACTGAAGCTTTCTTT. Protein sequence: CASSDQGPNTEAFF.